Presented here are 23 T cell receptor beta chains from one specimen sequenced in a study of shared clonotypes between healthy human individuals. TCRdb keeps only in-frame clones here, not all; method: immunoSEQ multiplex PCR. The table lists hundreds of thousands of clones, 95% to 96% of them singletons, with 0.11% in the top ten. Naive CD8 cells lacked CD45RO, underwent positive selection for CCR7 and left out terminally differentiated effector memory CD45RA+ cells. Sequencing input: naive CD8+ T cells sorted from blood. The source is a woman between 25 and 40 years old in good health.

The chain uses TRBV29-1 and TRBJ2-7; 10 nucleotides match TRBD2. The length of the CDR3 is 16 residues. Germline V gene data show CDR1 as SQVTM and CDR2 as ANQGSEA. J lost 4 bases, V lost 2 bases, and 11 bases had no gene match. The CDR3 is CSVEFRLAGELYEQYF. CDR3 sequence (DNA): TGCAGCGTTGAATTCAGGCTAGCGGGAGAGTTATACGAGCAGTACTTC.

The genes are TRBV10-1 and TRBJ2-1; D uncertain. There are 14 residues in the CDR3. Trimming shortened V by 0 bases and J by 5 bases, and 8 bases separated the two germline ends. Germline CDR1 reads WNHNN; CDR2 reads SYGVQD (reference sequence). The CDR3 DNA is TGCGCCAGCAGTGAGTCTAGCCTTAACAATGAGCAGTTCTTC. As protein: CASSESSLNNEQFF.

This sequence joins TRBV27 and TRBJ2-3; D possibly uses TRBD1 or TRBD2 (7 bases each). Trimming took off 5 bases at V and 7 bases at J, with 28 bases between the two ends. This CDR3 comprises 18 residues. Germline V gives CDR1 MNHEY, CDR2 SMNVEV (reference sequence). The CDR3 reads CASSVNGRTGPILYTQYF. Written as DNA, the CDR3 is TGTGCCAGCAGTGTAAACGGGAGGACAGGACCGATATTGTATACGCAGTATTTT.

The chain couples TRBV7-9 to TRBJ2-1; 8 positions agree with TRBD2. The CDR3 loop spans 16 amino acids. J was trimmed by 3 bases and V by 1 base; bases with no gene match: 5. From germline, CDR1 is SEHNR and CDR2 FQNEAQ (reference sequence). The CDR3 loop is CASSLVGSGIYNEQFF. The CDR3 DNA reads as TGTGCCAGCAGCTTAGTCGGTAGCGGGATCTACAATGAGCAGTTCTTC.

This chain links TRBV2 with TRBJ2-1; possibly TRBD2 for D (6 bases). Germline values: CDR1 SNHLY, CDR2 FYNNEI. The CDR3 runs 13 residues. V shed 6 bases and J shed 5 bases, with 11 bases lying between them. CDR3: CASRASVDNEQFF. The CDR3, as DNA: TGTGCCAGCAGGGCTAGCGTAGACAATGAGCAGTTCTTC. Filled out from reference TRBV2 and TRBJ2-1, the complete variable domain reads EPEVTQTPSHQVTQMGQEVILRCVPISNHLYFYWYRQILGQKVEFLVSFYNNEISEKSEIFDDQFSVERPDGSNFTLKIRSTKLEDSAMYFCASRASVDNEQFFGPGTRLTVL.

CDR3 amino acids: CASSLFGGAGNEQFF. DNA of the CDR3: TGTGCCAGCAGTTTATTCGGGGGGGCCGGCAATGAGCAGTTCTTC. V gene TRBV28 combines with J gene TRBJ2-1; 8 bases line up with TRBD2. With V trimmed by 1 base and J by 6 bases, 5 bases remained unmatched. The CDR3 has 15 amino acids. Germline CDR1 is MDHEN and CDR2 is SYDVKM.

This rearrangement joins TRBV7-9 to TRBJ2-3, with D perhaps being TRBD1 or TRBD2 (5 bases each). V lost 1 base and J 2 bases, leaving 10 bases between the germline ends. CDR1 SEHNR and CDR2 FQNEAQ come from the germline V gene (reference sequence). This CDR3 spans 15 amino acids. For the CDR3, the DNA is TGTGCCAGCAGCTTAGTTGAGGGACCCACAGATACGCAGTATTTT. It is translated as CASSLVEGPTDTQYF.

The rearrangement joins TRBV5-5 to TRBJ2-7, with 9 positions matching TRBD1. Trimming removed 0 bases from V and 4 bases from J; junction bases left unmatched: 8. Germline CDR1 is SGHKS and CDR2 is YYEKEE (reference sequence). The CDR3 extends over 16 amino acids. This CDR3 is CASSLGSGQGPYEQYF. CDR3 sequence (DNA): TGTGCCAGCAGCTTGGGCTCCGGACAGGGGCCTTACGAGCAGTACTTC.

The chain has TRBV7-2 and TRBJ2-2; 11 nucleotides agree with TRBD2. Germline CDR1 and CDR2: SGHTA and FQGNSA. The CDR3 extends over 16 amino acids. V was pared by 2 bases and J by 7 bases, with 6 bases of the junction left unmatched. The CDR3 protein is CASSLWTSGWIGELFF. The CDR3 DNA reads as TGTGCCAGCAGCTTATGGACTAGCGGGTGGATCGGGGAGCTGTTTTTT.

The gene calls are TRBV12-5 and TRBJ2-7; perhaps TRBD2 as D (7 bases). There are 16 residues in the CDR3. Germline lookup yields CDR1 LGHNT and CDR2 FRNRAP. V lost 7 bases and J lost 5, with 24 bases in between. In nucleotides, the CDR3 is TGTGCTAGTGCTCAAAGGGGGGGCTCCTTTCTCCACGAGCAGTACTTC. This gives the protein CASAQRGGSFLHEQYF.

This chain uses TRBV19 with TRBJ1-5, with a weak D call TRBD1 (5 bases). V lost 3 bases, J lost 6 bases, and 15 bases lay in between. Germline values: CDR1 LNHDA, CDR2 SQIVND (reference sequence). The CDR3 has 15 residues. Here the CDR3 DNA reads TGTGCCAGTAGTATGGGGCAGGGACGCAGTCAGCCCCAGCATTTT. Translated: CASSMGQGRSQPQHF.

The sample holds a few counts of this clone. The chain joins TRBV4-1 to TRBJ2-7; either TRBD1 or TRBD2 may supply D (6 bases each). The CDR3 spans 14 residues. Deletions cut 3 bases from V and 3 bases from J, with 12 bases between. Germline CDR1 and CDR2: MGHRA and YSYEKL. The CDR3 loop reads CASSHGGGGYEQYF. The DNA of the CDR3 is TGCGCCAGCAGCCACGGAGGAGGGGGCTACGAGCAGTACTTC.

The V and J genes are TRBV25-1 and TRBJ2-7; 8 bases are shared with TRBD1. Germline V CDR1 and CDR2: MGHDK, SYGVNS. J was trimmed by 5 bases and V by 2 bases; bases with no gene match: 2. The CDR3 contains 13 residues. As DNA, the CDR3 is TGTGCCAGCAGTGAACAGGGGGCCGACGAGCAGTACTTC. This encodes CASSEQGADEQYF.

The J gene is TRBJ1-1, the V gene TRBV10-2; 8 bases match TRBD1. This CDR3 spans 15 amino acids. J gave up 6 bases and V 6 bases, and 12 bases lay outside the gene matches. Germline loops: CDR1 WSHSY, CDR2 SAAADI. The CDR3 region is CASSLGQGIWPEAFF. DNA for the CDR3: TGCGCCAGCAGCCTAGGACAGGGTATATGGCCTGAAGCTTTCTTT.

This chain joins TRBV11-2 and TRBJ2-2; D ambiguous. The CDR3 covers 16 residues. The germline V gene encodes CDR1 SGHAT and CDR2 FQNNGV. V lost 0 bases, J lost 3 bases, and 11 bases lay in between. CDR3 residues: CASSLDGLGHTGELFF. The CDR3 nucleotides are TGTGCCAGCAGCTTAGACGGGCTAGGGCACACCGGGGAGCTGTTTTTT.

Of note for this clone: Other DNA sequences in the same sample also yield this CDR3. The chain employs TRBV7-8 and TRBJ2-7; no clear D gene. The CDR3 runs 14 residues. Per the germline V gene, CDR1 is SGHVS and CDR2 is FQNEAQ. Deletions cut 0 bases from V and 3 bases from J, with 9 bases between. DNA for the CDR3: TGTGCCAGCAGCTTAGCCAGGACGGACTACGAGCAGTACTTC. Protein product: CASSLARTDYEQYF.

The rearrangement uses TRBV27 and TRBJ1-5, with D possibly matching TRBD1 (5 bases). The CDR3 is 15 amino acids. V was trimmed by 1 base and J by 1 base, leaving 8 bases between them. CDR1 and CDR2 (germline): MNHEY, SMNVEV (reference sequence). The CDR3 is CASSLLGDSNQPQHF. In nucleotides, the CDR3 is TGTGCCAGCAGTTTATTAGGGGACAGCAATCAGCCCCAGCATTTT.

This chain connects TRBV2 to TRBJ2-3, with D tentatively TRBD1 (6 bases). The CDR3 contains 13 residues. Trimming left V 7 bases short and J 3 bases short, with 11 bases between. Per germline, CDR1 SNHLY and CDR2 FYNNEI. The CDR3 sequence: CASTRGWTDTQYF. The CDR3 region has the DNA TGTGCCAGCACCAGGGGTTGGACAGATACGCAGTATTTT. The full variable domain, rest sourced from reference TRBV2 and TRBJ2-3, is EPEVTQTPSHQVTQMGQEVILRCVPISNHLYFYWYRQILGQKVEFLVSFYNNEISEKSEIFDDQFSVERPDGSNFTLKIRSTKLEDSAMYFCASTRGWTDTQYFGPGTRLTVL.

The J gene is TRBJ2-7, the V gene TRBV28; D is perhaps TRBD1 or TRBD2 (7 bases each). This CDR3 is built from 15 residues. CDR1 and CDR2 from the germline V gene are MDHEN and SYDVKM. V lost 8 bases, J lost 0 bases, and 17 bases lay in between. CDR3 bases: TGTGCCAGCGCGAGGGGGGGACAGCCCTCCTACGAGCAGTACTTC. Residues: CASARGGQPSYEQYF.

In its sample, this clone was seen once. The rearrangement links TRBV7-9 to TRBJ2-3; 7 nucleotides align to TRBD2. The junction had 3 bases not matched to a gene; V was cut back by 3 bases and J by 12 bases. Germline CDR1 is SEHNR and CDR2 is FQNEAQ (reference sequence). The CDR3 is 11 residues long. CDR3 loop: CASSFTSDQYF. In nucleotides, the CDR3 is TGTGCCAGCAGCTTTACTAGCGACCAGTATTTT. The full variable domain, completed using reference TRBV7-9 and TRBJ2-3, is DTGVSQNPRHKITKRGQNVTFRCDPISEHNRLYWYRQTLGQGPEFLTYFQNEAQLEKSRLLSDRFSAERPKGSFSTLEIQRTEQGDSAMYLCASSFTSDQYFGPGTRLTVL.

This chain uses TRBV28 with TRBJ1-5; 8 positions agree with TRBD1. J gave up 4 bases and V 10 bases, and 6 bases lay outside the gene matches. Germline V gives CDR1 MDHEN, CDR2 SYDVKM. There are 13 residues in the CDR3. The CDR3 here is CATRQGSNQPQHF. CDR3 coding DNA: TGTGCCACCCGACAGGGGAGTAATCAGCCCCAGCATTTT.

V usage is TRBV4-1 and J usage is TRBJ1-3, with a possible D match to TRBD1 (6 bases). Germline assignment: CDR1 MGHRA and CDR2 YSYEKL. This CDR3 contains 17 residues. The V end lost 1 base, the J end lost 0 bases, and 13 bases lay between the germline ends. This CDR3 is CASSQGTEGYSGNTIYF. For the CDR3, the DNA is TGCGCCAGCAGCCAAGGGACAGAGGGATACTCTGGAAACACCATATATTTT.

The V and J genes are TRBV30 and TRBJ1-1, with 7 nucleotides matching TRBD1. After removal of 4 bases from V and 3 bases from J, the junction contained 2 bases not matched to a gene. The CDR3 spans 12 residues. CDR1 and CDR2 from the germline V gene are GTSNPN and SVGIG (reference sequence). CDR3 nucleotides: TGTGCCTGGACCCAGGGGGACACTGAAGCTTTCTTT. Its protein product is CAWTQGDTEAFF.